Presented here are 17 T cell receptor beta chains from one specimen sequenced in a study of blood T cell repertoires in COVID-19. TCRdb keeps only in-frame clones here, not all; method: immunoSEQ multiplex PCR. Of approximately 200,000 clones in the sample, around four fifths were seen once. The sequenced sample was peripheral blood. These TCRs come from a woman aged 60-70 years who had recovered from COVID-19.

This rearrangement joins TRBV7-2 to TRBJ2-1, with TRBD1 matching 10 bases. The germline gives CDR1 SGHTA, CDR2 FQGNSA. CDR3 length: 16 residues. Germline trimming cut 3 bases from V and 5 bases from J; bases unmatched to any gene: 7. The CDR3 loop reads CASSFSSGTGDNEQFF. The DNA of the CDR3 is TGTGCCAGCAGCTTCTCCTCCGGGACAGGGGACAATGAGCAGTTCTTC. The full variable domain, in which reference TRBV7-2 and TRBJ2-1 provide the parts outside the CDR3, is GAGVSQSPSNKVTEKGKDVELRCDPISGHTALYWYRQSLGQGLEFLIYFQGNSAPDKSGLPSDRFSAERTGGSVSTLTIQRTQQEDSAVYLCASSFSSGTGDNEQFFGPGTRLTVL.

V gene TRBV4-1 combines with J gene TRBJ2-3; weak D call: TRBD2 (5 bases). This CDR3 is built from 15 residues. Germline V CDR1 and CDR2: MGHRA, YSYEKL. The V gene lost 4 bases and the J gene lost 3 bases, with 14 bases spanning the gap. The CDR3 DNA reads TGCGCCAGCAGCCCACTAGGAGCGGCAACAGATACGCAGTATTTT. Its protein is CASSPLGAATDTQYF.

The chain is built from TRBV25-1 and TRBJ1-6, with a tentative D call TRBD1 (5 bases). The V gene lost 3 bases and the J gene lost 9 bases, with 12 bases spanning the gap. This CDR3 has 14 residues. Germline V gene sequence: CDR1 MGHDK, CDR2 SYGVNS. The CDR3 nucleotides are TGTGCCAGCAGTGACCCGGGACTGAGTTCACCCCTCCACTTT. Encoded protein: CASSDPGLSSPLHF.

V is TRBV19 and J is TRBJ1-1; D is unclear. CDR1 is LNHDA and CDR2 is SQIVND in the germline V gene (reference sequence). This CDR3 has 12 residues. With 7 bases removed from V and 1 base from J, the gap between germline ends came to 7 bases. The CDR3 DNA follows: TGTGCCAGTAAGCAATGGAACACTGAAGCTTTCTTT. It is translated as CASKQWNTEAFF. Together with reference TRBV19 and TRBJ1-1, the CDR3 gives the full variable domain: DGGITQSPKYLFRKEGQNVTLSCEQNLNHDAMYWYRQDPGQGLRLIYYSQIVNDFQKGDIAEGYSVSREKKESFPLTVTSAQKNPTAFYLCASKQWNTEAFFGQGTRLTVV.

This chain uses TRBV11-2 with TRBJ1-6; 7 positions match TRBD1. The J segment lost 0 bases and the V segment lost 2 bases, leaving 10 bases of the junction unmatched. Germline-derived CDR1 and CDR2 are SGHAT and FQNNGV. CDR3 length: 19 residues. DNA of the CDR3: TGTGCCAGCAGCTTAAGGACAGGTTCCTTCAGCTCCTATAATTCACCCCTCCACTTT. Its protein product is CASSLRTGSFSSYNSPLHF.

V and J are TRBV6-5 and TRBJ2-7; the D gene is possibly TRBD2 (7 bases). Trimming shortened V by 5 bases and J by 2 bases, and 16 bases separated the two germline ends. CDR3 length: 15 residues. Germline CDR1 is MNHEY and CDR2 is SVGAGI. This CDR3 reads CASSPMGGAAYEQYF. Here the CDR3 DNA reads TGTGCCAGCAGTCCCATGGGGGGGGCAGCCTACGAGCAGTACTTC.

The chain combines TRBV30 with TRBJ1-2; the D gene is possibly TRBD1 (5 bases). The CDR3 spans 11 residues. Trimming took off 0 bases at V and 14 bases at J, with 13 bases between the two ends. The V gene's germline CDR1 is GTSNPN and CDR2 SVGIG (reference sequence). The CDR3 protein is CAWSVGRAATF. The CDR3 region has the DNA TGTGCCTGGAGTGTAGGCAGGGCGGCTACCTTC.

The chain carries TRBV11-2 and TRBJ1-3; no firm D call. The germline gives CDR1 SGHAT, CDR2 FQNNGV. The V and J ends lost 3 bases and 3 bases respectively, with 12 bases between them. This CDR3 contains 15 residues. CDR3 amino acids: CASSFGSVLGNTIYF. The CDR3 region has the DNA TGTGCCAGCAGCTTCGGGTCAGTCCTTGGAAACACCATATATTTT.

The chain joins TRBV19 to TRBJ1-4; no firm D call. The CDR3 has 11 residues. CDR1 is LNHDA and CDR2 is SQIVND in the germline V gene (reference sequence). Trimming removed 3 bases from V and 6 bases from J, with 2 bases in between. CDR3: CASSIDEKLFF. CDR3 nucleotides: TGTGCCAGTAGTATCGATGAAAAACTGTTTTTT.

V usage is TRBV15 and J usage is TRBJ1-4, with 7 bases aligning to TRBD1. Trimming took 2 bases from V and 7 from J; bases not matched to a gene: 10. The CDR3 is 16 residues long. Germline CDR1 is LNHNV and CDR2 is YYDKDF (reference sequence). The CDR3 region is CATSRPQRQGGEKLFF. The DNA for the CDR3 is TGTGCCACCAGCAGACCGCAAAGACAGGGTGGTGAAAAACTGTTTTTT. The whole variable domain, filled in from reference TRBV15 and TRBJ1-4, reads DAMVIQNPRYQVTQFGKPVTLSCSQTLNHNVMYWYQQKSSQAPKLLFHYYDKDFNNEADTPDNFQSRRPNTSFCFLDIRSPGLGDTAMYLCATSRPQRQGGEKLFFGSGTQLSVL.

The gene calls are TRBV9 and TRBJ2-1, with 10 bases lining up with TRBD2. J was trimmed by 3 bases and V by 3 bases; bases with no gene match: 9. Per the germline V gene, CDR1 is SGDLS and CDR2 is YYNGEE. The CDR3 is 17 amino acids. The CDR3 DNA is TGTGCCAGCAGCGCCCGAACTAGCGGGGAAAACTACAATGAGCAGTTCTTC. As protein: CASSARTSGENYNEQFF.

This chain links TRBV7-8 with TRBJ1-3; 7 nucleotides match TRBD1. J gave up 4 bases and V 6 bases, and 9 bases lay outside the gene matches. Germline assignment: CDR1 SGHVS and CDR2 FQNEAQ. The CDR3 is made up of 15 amino acids. The CDR3 is CASRPSRGTGNTIYF. The CDR3 region has the DNA TGTGCCAGCAGGCCCAGCAGGGGGACCGGAAACACCATATATTTT.

The chain carries TRBV3-1 (or the pseudogene TRBV3-2) and TRBJ1-1, with D hard to call. The V and J ends lost 0 bases and 9 bases respectively, with 11 bases between them. The CDR3 contains 13 residues. Per germline, CDR1 LGHDT and CDR2 YNNKEL (reference sequence). The CDR3 sequence: CASSQEDGTKAFF. The CDR3 DNA reads as TGTGCCAGCAGCCAAGAAGATGGCACGAAAGCTTTCTTT.

This chain links TRBV4-2 with TRBJ2-3, with 7 bases matching TRBD2. With 0 bases clipped from V and 0 bases from J, the junction kept 6 bases outside the gene matches. The germline V gene encodes CDR1 LGHNA and CDR2 YNFKEQ. The CDR3 covers 17 residues. The CDR3 region is CASSQDLASGSTDTQYF. For the CDR3, the DNA is TGTGCCAGCAGCCAAGATCTGGCTAGCGGAAGCACAGATACGCAGTATTTT.

The chain has TRBV27 and TRBJ2-1; TRBD2 aligns across 11 bases. Germline lookup yields CDR1 MNHEY and CDR2 SMNVEV (reference sequence). CDR3 size: 16 residues. Losses at the gene ends were 3 bases for V and 7 bases for J; bases not matched to a gene: 8. The CDR3 region is CASSLIAGGPRNEQFF. CDR3 coding DNA: TGTGCCAGCAGTTTGATAGCGGGGGGGCCTAGGAATGAGCAGTTCTTC.

This clone has just one count. This chain uses TRBV30 with TRBJ1-1; D is perhaps TRBD1 (6 bases). CDR1 GTSNPN and CDR2 SVGIG come from the germline V gene (reference sequence). Deletions cut 0 bases from V and 2 bases from J, with 13 bases between. The CDR3 length is 15 residues. CDR3 sequence: CAWSVLRTDNTEAFF. CDR3 nucleotide sequence: TGTGCCTGGAGTGTACTCCGGACAGATAACACTGAAGCTTTCTTT. Filled out from reference TRBV30 and TRBJ1-1, the complete variable domain reads SQTIHQWPATLVQPVGSPLSLECTVEGTSNPNLYWYRQAAGRGLQLLFYSVGIGQISSEVPQNLSASRPQDRQFILSSKKLLLSDSGFYLCAWSVLRTDNTEAFFGQGTRLTVV.

This clone was counted a single time. This chain links TRBV6-5 with TRBJ1-2; D is undetermined. V was clipped by 6 bases and J by 6 bases, with 14 bases between them. The CDR3 totals 13 residues. CDR1 and CDR2 from the germline V gene are MNHEY and SVGAGI. For the CDR3, the DNA is TGTGCCAGCAGCCCCTCCAGGTGGGATGGCTACACCTTC. This sequence encodes CASSPSRWDGYTF.